This T cell receptor beta chain is drawn from a study of cytomegalovirus exposure and HLA in healthy donors (dated by TCRdb to about 2017). Regarding the research as a whole: According to an earlier analysis of several hundred of the donors, about 179 million T cells yielded 100 million or so unique TCR beta sequences and about 300 Gb of sequence data. An early release that covered about 640 HLA-typed donors contained 250 to 350 gigabases of sequencing data and tens of millions of unique TCR sequences. Of the 350 to 400 genotyped donors, approximately 83% fell in the genetic ancestry cluster associated with self-reported Caucasian donors. The aim of the study was to test whether cataloging public T cell receptors could identify signatures of past pathogen exposure. Using immunosequencing, the study profiled T cell repertoires from fewer than 850 subjects and related those repertoires to cytomegalovirus serostatus. A separate validation cohort of 100 to 150 different subjects was used in addition to the 666-subject first cohort. The study combined high-throughput TCR immunosequencing, statistical association of individual TCRs with disease status, and machine learning to predict cytomegalovirus infection status. A later analysis re-analyzed previously published TCR beta repertoires from 600 to 850 donors and added high-resolution HLA genotyping to study TCR occurrence patterns. Rather than drawing on any new phenotypic data, the later analysis identified candidate immune exposures from TCR beta sequences and the way those sequences occurred across donors. In an earlier analysis of several hundred of the donors, high-throughput TCR beta sequencing was used to judge whether each TCR beta V gene segment behaved as functional or pseudogenic. Donor age, sex, ethnicity and CMV serostatus were compiled alongside the repertoire data. In a later genetic analysis, genome-wide SNP genotypes for about 60% of the 666 donors were used, and that subset was treated as a discovery cohort. Every discovery cohort repertoire had been produced on one sequencing platform. HLA typing covered class I and class II loci at four-digit resolution. The number of donors typed differed by locus, with about 629-630 for A, B, C, DRB1 and DQB1, roughly 520 for DQA1, 600 to 610 for DPA1, and about 450 for DPB1. Roughly 5 DR-DQ haplotypes were handled as single units for association and clustering, since linkage in the cohort was strong. Across roughly 420 genotyped donors of the cohort, an average of approximately 200,000 unique TCR beta nucleotide sequences per donor were sequenced, and roughly 18% of those sequences were non-productive. The research as a whole found: The earlier analysis of fewer than 750 of the donors excluded approximately 15 rarely observed V segments, including chromosome 9 orphons, because counts were too low. According to a later analysis, TCR association rates differed among HLA loci, with DRB1 alleles showing the most associated TCRs and HLA-C alleles showing the fewest. The authors suggested that the approach could potentially be extended to other disease states and immunological phenotypes. While some public TCRs were present in many individuals, most TCR sequences turned up only very rarely across donors. A total of fewer than 200 TCR beta chains were listed by the study as associated with cytomegalovirus. A further reported finding was that TCR beta sequences accurately predicted the HLA-A and HLA-B alleles for most subjects in the first cohort. Linkage disequilibrium might explain the correlated functional status among segregating V segments, but an unknown experimental factor could not be ruled out. HLA typing was unavailable for some donors at each locus, so association tests used only the typed subset. CMV serostatus was the only immune exposure information available for the cohort. An earlier analysis of approximately 530 of the donors showed that most TCR beta V segments appeared in productive rearrangements either about 87% or about 30% of the time, which broadly matched IMGT annotations. A cluster of highly shared sequence variants was judged likely to represent a technical artifact of the sequencing pipeline. The classifier was reported to diagnose cytomegalovirus status with high specificity and sensitivity in both the original cohort and the validation cohort. The presence/absence analyses assumed that sequencing depth was roughly uniform across donors, and that assumption may not be true. A later genetic analysis associated a missense DCLRE1C variant with V-gene and J-gene trimming of TCR beta chains, and an independent cohort replicated the association. In a later genetic analysis, fewer N-insertions in productive TCRs were reported among donors in an Asian-associated ancestry cluster than the roughly 640-donor mean. According to a later analysis, most CMV-associated TCR beta chains appeared to be HLA-restricted, and the HLA associations seemed to be driven largely by CMV exposure. A few of the identified cytomegalovirus-associated TCR beta chains were confirmed in vitro to be specific for cytomegalovirus antigens. The cohort was sequenced for TCR beta chains only, and without alpha or paired-chain data the features that could be detected were limited. In a later analysis, HLA-associated TCR beta chains showed more clonal expansion and lower generation probabilities than non-associated chains that were equally common. Several of the top co-occurrence clusters appeared to be linked to parvovirus B19, influenza, CMV and Epstein-Barr virus, according to a later analysis. Assigning TCR associations to individual alleles was difficult when HLA alleles, especially DR and DQ, strongly co-occurred. A later analysis associated roughly 17,000 TCR beta sequences with specific HLA alleles at a false discovery rate of 0.05.

In total, over 600 healthy bone marrow donors made up the cohort. All cohort members were sampled while nominally healthy, although unrecorded immune exposures were likely present. The donor was CMV seronegative and was included in the group of about 400 seronegative cohort members. A peripheral blood sample was provided by each donor, and peripheral blood mononuclear cells were used for TCR beta sequencing. The Qiagen DNeasy Blood Extraction Kit was used to extract genomic DNA from the blood cell samples. Library prep was done by the immunoSEQ multiplex PCR assay. The multiplex PCR relied on a mix of 60 forward primers for TCR Vbeta segments and 13 reverse primers for TCR Jbeta segments. A multiplex PCR assay on genomic DNA amplified the CDR3 region of rearranged TCR beta genes. The amplified TCR beta libraries were sequenced on the Illumina HiSeq System as 87-base-pair reads. As for the original processing: In a later analysis, some 80 million unique TCR beta chains were counted across the roughly 700 repertoires, and around 10 million of these chains were shared by at least two donors. A nearest-neighbor algorithm error-corrected the raw reads and collapsed the reads into unique sequences, merging closely related sequences to remove PCR and sequencing errors. To assign V, D and J gene segments, CDR3 sequences were aligned to IMGT reference sequences. Each retained sequence needed at least a six-nucleotide match to both a V gene segment and a J gene segment. A rearrangement was called productive if the CDR3 had no stop codons and remained in frame with V and J, and every other rearrangement was called non-productive. CDR3 was defined according to IMGT convention as the region running from the second conserved V-encoded cysteine to the conserved J-encoded phenylalanine. Sequences without an unambiguous match to a single V gene segment were excluded from the earlier analysis of 450 to 650 of the donors. In an earlier analysis of 450 to 700 of the donors, V segments were called functional above 56.7% productive rearrangements and were called segregating when the between-donor standard deviation exceeded 5%. A statistical classification framework was built to diagnose cytomegalovirus status from the catalog of TCR beta chain sequences. In a later analysis, V and J genes were assigned by comparing TCR nucleotide sequences against IMGT/GENE-DB human TR gene sequences. In a later analysis, CDR3 sequences and most-parsimonious VDJ recombination scenarios were assigned using the TCRdist pipeline. In a later analysis, every TCR beta chain was defined by the combination of its CDR3 amino acid sequence and its V-gene family, and reads without a unique V-gene family were dropped. To address suspected cross-contamination and a sequencing artifact, a later analysis removed roughly 640 highly shared, low-generation-probability nucleotide sequences. A later analysis calculated a clonal expansion index for each public chain from normalized within-repertoire ranks of inferred template counts. In a later analysis, generation probabilities were computed using a VDJ recombination model fitted to out-of-frame rearrangements, and the results were checked against IGoR. In a later analysis, hypergeometric tests were used to score TCR-TCR, TCR-HLA and TCR-CMV co-occurrence, with a repertoire-size bias correction applied to TCR pairs. To estimate false discovery rates, a later analysis permuted the HLA or CMV assignments 20 times. In a later analysis, co-occurring TCRs were grouped using DBSCAN, with TCRdist sequence similarity added in when clustering inside HLA-allele-positive subsets. Co-occurrence clustering excluded repertoires with fewer than 30,000 or more than 120,000 public chains, plus five with anomalous nucleotide sharing. TCRdb re-hosts the immuneACCESS table, in-frame sequences only. Its copies lack some clones; in the studies checked, an unresolved V gene accounts for under half of them, and the cause for the rest is not known. The V and J calls and clone size were taken over from that table, and D and trimming were inferred from the DNA. The sample has fewer than 250,000 clones on record, under 80% of them singletons. The ten largest clonotypes hold 1.8% of the sample.

This clone has more than one count but fewer than ten. The specificity of this receptor is unknown. No base-level quality is on record; no much larger clone is a single base apart. Sequencing was performed on PBMCs. This sequence originates from a woman between 25 and 40 years old in good health and CMV-seronegative.

The CDR3 amino acid sequence is: CSVSRLETQYF. Here is the DNA: TGCAGCGTGTCCCGGTTAGAGACCCAGTACTTC. The rearrangement combines TRBV29-1 with TRBJ2-5, with an unclear D gene assignment. The cysteine opens and the phenylalanine closes a CDR3 of 11 amino acids. The sequence is cut down to CDR3 DNA, 33 bases in frame from base 1. Via the germline V gene, CDR1 is SQVTM and CDR2 ANQGSEA. Deletion took 6 bases off V and 4 bases off J, with a span of 9 bases between the germline ends.